This TCR beta chain appears in the sequencing data of a study of T cells in Graves' hyperthyroidism and ophthalmopathy. Authors of the study amplified TCR beta CDR3 regions from RNA transcripts. In the first-round RT-PCR of the TCR CDR3, the HTBI primer set was used. TCRdb reprocessed the multiplex PCR reads with MiXCR, giving one entry per CDR3 protein. The table lists fewer than 450,000 distinct CDR3 sequences, more than 13% of them singletons. This clonotype was seen many times. Germline CDR1 and CDR2: SGHTA and FQGNSA. V was cut by 3 bases and J by 1 base, with 7 bases left in between. This CDR3 spans 13 amino acids.

The source material was blood. This chain uses TRBV7-2 with TRBJ2-7; D is ambiguous. This receptor was obtained from a man aged 50 or older with Graves' ophthalmopathy. The CDR3 sequence: CASSFTMSYEQYF. CDR3 DNA sequence: TGTGCCAGCAGCTTTACCATGTCCTACGAGCAGTACTTC. The full variable domain, in which reference TRBV7-2 and TRBJ2-7 provide the parts outside the CDR3, is GAGVSQSPSNKVTEKGKDVELRCDPISGHTALYWYRQSLGQGLEFLIYFQGNSAPDKSGLPSDRFSAERTGGSVSTLTIQRTQQEDSAVYLCASSFTMSYEQYFGPGTRLTVT.